This passage covers 4 T cell receptor beta chains from one sample sequenced in a study of control samples from healthy donors and cancer patients. Method: immunoSEQ multiplex PCR; TCRdb's copy keeps in-frame clones and lacks some. Of about 230,000 clones in the sample, 82% were seen once. Sequencing used PBMCs. These receptors all come from a woman aged 60-75 years with lung cancer.

The chain is built from TRBV27 and TRBJ1-5; D not resolved. CDR3 length: 15 amino acids. V was clipped by 5 bases and J by 3 bases, with 14 bases between them. Germline V gives CDR1 MNHEY, CDR2 SMNVEV (reference sequence). The CDR3 bases are TGTGCCAGCAGTACCAACCGGGAGACCAATCAGCCCCAGCATTTT. The encoded protein is CASSTNRETNQPQHF.

The chain joins TRBV5-1 to TRBJ2-7; a possible D gene is TRBD2 (6 bases). This CDR3 has 13 amino acids. The germline V gene encodes CDR1 SGHRS and CDR2 YFSETQ. The V end lost 0 bases, the J end lost 6 bases, and 10 bases lay between the germline ends. The CDR3 region has the DNA TGCGCCAGCAGCTTGGTGGGGGGAGTCGAGCAGTACTTC. It codes for CASSLVGGVEQYF.

The chain combines TRBV5-1 with TRBJ2-1, with TRBD2 matching over 10 bases. The germline gives CDR1 SGHRS, CDR2 YFSETQ. This CDR3 is 15 amino acids long. The junction had 9 bases not matched to a gene; V was cut back by 4 bases and J by 8 bases. The CDR3 here is CASSPTAGGRHEQFF. CDR3 coding DNA: TGCGCCAGCAGCCCAACAGCGGGAGGGCGACATGAGCAGTTCTTC.

The chain uses TRBV9 and TRBJ1-1; D unresolved. The CDR3 loop spans 13 amino acids. The germline CDR1 and CDR2 sequences are SGDLS and YYNGEE. The V and J ends lost 0 bases and 4 bases respectively, with 7 bases between them. In nucleotides, the CDR3 is TGTGCCAGCAGCGTAGATGAAAGCACTGAAGCTTTCTTT. As protein: CASSVDESTEAFF. The entire variable domain, with the rest obtained from reference TRBV9 and TRBJ1-1, is as follows: DSGVTQTPKHLITATGQRVTLRCSPRSGDLSVYWYQQSLDQGLQFLIQYYNGEERAKGNILERFSAQQFPDLHSELNLSSLELGDSALYFCASSVDESTEAFFGQGTRLTVV.